These 23 T cell receptor beta chains were all obtained from the same sample, sequenced in a study of identical twins. MiXCR, applied by TCRdb to the 5' RACE reads, yields one record per CDR3 protein. The sample lists 350,000 or so distinct CDR3 sequences, roughly an eighth occurring once. The same sample was also used in a study of yellow fever vaccine responses in identical twins.

The sample consisted of CD8+ T cells sorted from blood. These receptors were taken from a woman aged 18 to 35 in good health.

This clonotype was seen repeatedly, ten times or more. The chain couples TRBV25-1 to TRBJ2-7, with 7 bases lining up with TRBD1. The CDR3 loop spans 14 amino acids. V trimming: 6 bases; J trimming: 4 bases; junction bases outside the gene matches: 9. Germline loops: CDR1 MGHDK, CDR2 SYGVNS. CDR3 protein: CASSPGTALYEQYF. CDR3 coding DNA: TGTGCCAGCAGCCCCGGGACAGCACTTTACGAGCAGTACTTC.

This rearrangement joins TRBV29-1 to TRBJ2-5; maybe TRBD2 (5 bases). The CDR3 extends over 14 amino acids. In germline, CDR1 is SQVTM, CDR2 ANQGSEA. V lost 0 bases and J 5 bases, leaving 13 bases between the germline ends. The CDR3 loop reads CSVEDLGGRETQYF. For the CDR3, the DNA is TGCAGCGTTGAAGATCTAGGCGGGCGGGAGACCCAGTACTTC.

The sample holds a few counts of this clonotype. The gene calls are TRBV4-2 and TRBJ2-3; D unclear. Trimming stripped 0 bases from V and 0 bases from J, with 7 bases between. Germline V gene data show CDR1 as LGHNA and CDR2 as YNFKEQ. The CDR3 is 15 amino acids. The CDR3 region is CASSQDLGSTDTQYF. The CDR3, as DNA: TGTGCCAGCAGCCAAGATCTGGGGAGCACAGATACGCAGTATTTT.

This clonotype appeared a few times. The CDR3 is CSVEWFQETQYF. The CDR3 coding sequence is TGCAGCGTTGAGTGGTTTCAAGAGACCCAGTACTTC. The chain has TRBV29-1 and TRBJ2-5; D gene ambiguous. CDR3 size: 12 residues. V was pared by 3 bases and J by 2 bases, with 7 bases between. Germline CDR1 is SQVTM and CDR2 is ANQGSEA.

V usage is TRBV7-6 and J usage is TRBJ1-1; D gene ambiguous. Germline loops: CDR1 SGHVS, CDR2 FNYEAQ. V lost 5 bases to trimming and J lost 0 bases, with 13 bases between them. This CDR3 contains 15 residues. The CDR3 DNA is TGTGCCAGCAGCCCGCCGACCGTGATGAACACTGAAGCTTTCTTT. It yields the protein CASSPPTVMNTEAFF. Drawing the rest from reference TRBV7-6 and TRBJ1-1, the complete variable domain is GAGVSQSPRYKVTKRGQDVALRCDPISGHVSLYWYRQALGQGPEFLTYFNYEAQQDKSGLPNDRFSAERPEGSISTLTIQRTEQRDSAMYRCASSPPTVMNTEAFFGQGTRLTVV.

This clonotype was picked up many times. V usage is TRBV7-9 and J usage is TRBJ2-6; D is uncertain. The CDR3 is 14 residues long. V lost 4 bases, J lost 3 bases, and 7 bases lay in between. Germline V gene lookup returns CDR1 SEHNR and CDR2 FQNEAQ (reference sequence). In DNA form, the CDR3 reads TGTGCCAGCAGCTCCCTAGATGGGGCCAACGTCCTGACTTTC. Protein: CASSSLDGANVLTF.

The rearrangement links TRBV7-9 to TRBJ2-3; tentative D call: TRBD2 (7 bases). Deletions cut 7 bases from V and 14 bases from J, with 19 bases between. Germline V gene sequence: CDR1 SEHNR, CDR2 FQNEAQ (reference sequence). This CDR3 region has 12 residues. The DNA for the CDR3 is TGTGCCAGCACTCTCGGGGGGCGACCTCCGTATTTT. It yields the protein CASTLGGRPPYF.

This chain links TRBV12-3 or TRBV12-4 with TRBJ2-7; D remains ambiguous. Between the trimmed V and J ends, which lost 6 bases and 5 bases, there was a span of 14 bases. The CDR3 covers 13 residues. In DNA form, the CDR3 reads TGTGCCAGCAGCGTGTCCTTGGTGGACGAGCAGTACTTC. It encodes CASSVSLVDEQYF.

This clonotype turned up a few times. This chain connects TRBV12-3 or TRBV12-4 to TRBJ2-3; TRBD2 matches at 8 bases. V lost 4 bases and J lost 2; bases outside the gene matches: 8. This CDR3 region has 16 residues. CDR3 protein: CASSSTPAGATDTQYF. The CDR3, as DNA: TGTGCCAGCAGTTCAACGCCAGCGGGGGCCACAGATACGCAGTATTTT.

V is TRBV6-1 and J is TRBJ2-2; D uncertain. The germline gives CDR1 MNHNS, CDR2 SASEGT. CDR3 length: 15 amino acids. V shed 6 bases and J shed 10 bases, with 21 bases lying between them. DNA for the CDR3: TGTGCCAGCAGGGGTACACTCCTCCGGCCGGAGGAGCTGTTTTTT. This translates into CASRGTLLRPEELFF.

Many counts were recorded for this clonotype. The CDR3 reads CATKDQYSRWSSYNEQFF. CDR3 coding DNA: TGTGCCACCAAAGACCAATATTCGCGGTGGAGCTCCTACAATGAGCAGTTCTTC. The chain is built from TRBV11-1 and TRBJ2-1; D unresolved. Trimming removed 10 bases from V and 0 bases from J, with 25 bases in between. Germline loops: CDR1 SGHAT, CDR2 FQDESV (reference sequence). The CDR3 loop spans 18 amino acids.

The V gene is TRBV13, the J gene TRBJ2-7; the match to TRBD1 covers 10 bases. The CDR3 has 15 residues. V was clipped by 5 bases and J by 5 bases; unmatched bases: 9. Germline CDR1 is PRHDT and CDR2 is FYEKMQ (reference sequence). The CDR3 sequence is CASSPPGQGFNEQYF. The CDR3 DNA follows: TGTGCCAGCAGCCCACCGGGACAGGGGTTCAACGAGCAGTACTTC.

In this sample, this clonotype turned up a few times. The V and J genes are TRBV4-1 and TRBJ2-1, with 9 bases aligning to TRBD1. The CDR3 is 16 amino acids. Trimming removed 3 bases from V and 8 bases from J; junction bases left unmatched: 11. CDR1 is MGHRA and CDR2 is YSYEKL in the germline V gene. The CDR3 nucleotides read TGCGCCAGCAGCCATCCCGGGACAGGGTCGATAGATGAGCAGTTCTTC. Residues: CASSHPGTGSIDEQFF.

The rearrangement joins TRBV20-1 to TRBJ2-2; TRBD1 matches at 9 bases. Per germline, CDR1 DFQATT and CDR2 SNEGSKA (reference sequence). The CDR3 runs to 13 residues. V lost 6 bases, J lost 4 bases, and 3 bases stayed unmatched. The CDR3 loop reads CSAIQGATGELFF. The CDR3 bases are TGCAGTGCCATACAGGGGGCCACCGGGGAGCTGTTTTTT.

The sample holds a few counts of this clonotype. V and J are TRBV6-1 and TRBJ2-5, with a weak D call TRBD2 (5 bases). Between the trimmed V and J ends, which lost 3 bases and 5 bases, there was a span of 19 bases. CDR1 MNHNS and CDR2 SASEGT come from the germline V gene. The CDR3 extends over 16 amino acids. The CDR3 DNA sequence: TGTGCCAGCAGTGATTATATGAGCGGCTTGGTTGAGACCCAGTACTTC. This encodes CASSDYMSGLVETQYF.

This clonotype has just a few counts. This chain joins TRBV2 and TRBJ2-1; D is uncertain. The V end lost 6 bases, the J end lost 2 bases, and 8 bases lay between the germline ends. The germline V gene encodes CDR1 SNHLY and CDR2 FYNNEI. The CDR3 is 13 residues long. CDR3 amino acids: CASRRLAYNEQFF. The DNA of the CDR3 is TGTGCCAGCAGACGGTTGGCCTACAATGAGCAGTTCTTC.

There are a few counts of this clonotype. In nucleotides, the CDR3 is TGTGCCAGCTCGCCGGAGAACACTGAAGCTTTCTTT. Encoded protein: CASSPENTEAFF. The J gene is TRBJ1-1, the V gene TRBV18, with D hard to call. CDR1 is KGHSH and CDR2 is LQKENI in the germline V gene. The germline V and J ends were trimmed by 6 bases and 1 base, with 6 bases remaining between them. This CDR3 spans 12 amino acids. The whole variable domain, filled in from reference TRBV18 and TRBJ1-1, reads NAGVMQNPRHLVRRRGQEARLRCSPMKGHSHVYWYRQLPEEGLKFMVYLQKENIIDESGMPKERFSAEFPKEGPSILRIQQVVRGDSAAYFCASSPENTEAFFGQGTRLTVV.

This clonotype was observed a handful of times. This chain uses TRBV24-1 with TRBJ2-3; a weak D match, TRBD1 (6 bases). CDR1 KGHDR and CDR2 SFDVKD come from the germline V gene. V was cut by 5 bases and J by 2 bases, with 16 bases left in between. This CDR3 region has 16 residues. In nucleotides, the CDR3 is TGTGCCACCAGTGGACCCCGGCAGGGGAACACAGATACGCAGTATTTT. Protein sequence: CATSGPRQGNTDTQYF.

The sample holds a few counts of this clonotype. V and J are TRBV14 and TRBJ2-1; no clear D gene. V lost 0 bases to trimming and J lost 0 bases, with 6 bases between them. Germline CDR1 reads SGHDN; CDR2 reads FVKESK. CDR3 length: 15 amino acids. The CDR3 DNA sequence: TGTGCCAGCAGCCAAGAGTGGACCTCCTACAATGAGCAGTTCTTC. Translating it yields CASSQEWTSYNEQFF.

V and J are TRBV6-2 or TRBV6-3 and TRBJ2-7; the D call may be TRBD1 or TRBD2 (5 bases each). The V and J ends lost 0 bases and 6 bases respectively, with 9 bases between them. The CDR3 consists of 13 residues. CDR1 is MNHEY and CDR2 is SVGEGT in the germline V gene. This chain's CDR3 is CASSYSAGTEQYV. CDR3 in DNA: TGTGCCAGCAGTTACTCGGCAGGGACCGAGCAGTACGTC.

V is TRBV27 and J is TRBJ2-7, with 9 nucleotides matching TRBD1. This CDR3 contains 14 residues. CDR1 and CDR2 from the germline V gene are MNHEY and SMNVEV (reference sequence). After removal of 5 bases from V and 0 bases from J, the junction contained 2 bases not matched to a gene. This CDR3 reads CASSRTGASYEQYF. The CDR3 nucleotides read TGTGCCAGCAGTCGGACAGGGGCCTCCTACGAGCAGTACTTC.

The chain recombines TRBV14 with TRBJ2-7; TRBD1 is a possible D gene (6 bases). The CDR3 sequence is 15 residues long. Trimming stripped 3 bases from V and 2 bases from J, with 14 bases between. Germline V gene lookup returns CDR1 SGHDN and CDR2 FVKESK. CDR3 nucleotides: TGTGCCAGCAGCCATCAACCGGGACACACCTACGAGCAGTACTTC. Amino acid sequence: CASSHQPGHTYEQYF.

This clonotype was counted a few times. This chain links TRBV6-5 with TRBJ2-5; D remains unclear. The CDR3 loop spans 15 amino acids. The ends were cut back, 0 bases at V and 8 bases at J, with 16 bases in the middle. CDR1 and CDR2 (germline): MNHEY, SVGAGI. Here the CDR3 reads CASSYSSVSARTQYF. The DNA for the CDR3 is TGTGCCAGCAGTTACTCGTCCGTGAGCGCGCGCACCCAGTACTTC.